A selection of T cell receptor beta chains follows, all from one sample in a study of shared clonotypes between healthy human individuals. Sequencing used immunoSEQ multiplex PCR; TCRdb keeps in-frame clones, though not all of them. The repertoire holds under 2.5 million clones, around 93% seen once, with around 0.4% in the top ten. Material for sequencing was naive CD4+ T cells from PBMCs. The origin of the receptors is a man between 18 and 35 years old in good health. Some clones in this sample may be carry-over from other donors' samples. The CDR3 runs from the conserved cysteine through the conserved F or W. The order of the fields is clone size, D gene, V gene, J gene, CDR3 DNA, CDR3 protein. The D gene is left open where the match is weak. The listing skips clone size in some rows; elsewhere it reads once, few, many or a size class.

>-|TRBD2|TRBV7-8|TRBJ2-7
TGTGCCAGCAGCTCCGGACTAGCGGGAGGGTTTAAGTCCTACGAGCAGTACTTC
CASSSGLAGGFKSYEQYF
>-|-|TRBV7-9|TRBJ1-4
TGTGCCAGCAGCTACCGGGACTCTAATGAAAAACTGTTTTTT
CASSYRDSNEKLFF
>-|-|TRBV30|TRBJ2-3
TGTGCCTGGACCTTCCTTCACACAGATACGCAGTATTTT
CAWTFLHTDTQYF
>-|-|TRBV5-1|TRBJ2-2
TGCGCCAGCAGCGCGAGGACGAGCACCGGGGAGCTGTTTTTT
CASSARTSTGELFF
>-|-|TRBV6-1|TRBJ2-7
TGTGCCAGCAGTAGCCGGGACCGGGGCTCCTACGAGCAGTACTTC
CASSSRDRGSYEQYF
>-|TRBD2|TRBV7-8|TRBJ2-1
TGTGCCAGCACCCTATTAGCGGGAGGTCCCTACAATGAGCAGTTCTTC
CASTLLAGGPYNEQFF
>-|-|TRBV6-6|TRBJ1-1
TGTGCCAGCAGTTACTCGTTGGGGTCTGAAGCTTTCTTT
CASSYSLGSEAFF
>-|-|TRBV5-8|TRBJ2-7
TGTGCCAGCAGACATAGCGATTCCAAGCACGAGCAGTACTTC
CASRHSDSKHEQYF
>-|-|TRBV7-9|TRBJ1-1
TGTGCCAGCAGCTTAGGGTTTACAAACAGCAGGGCCGGGAGGACTGAAGCTTTCTTT
CASSLGFTNSRAGRTEAFF
>-|-|TRBV5-1|TRBJ1-4
TGCGCCAGCAGCTCGGGGGGGCCGTCCGGTCGAGAAAAACTGTTTTTT
CASSSGGPSGREKLFF
>-|-|TRBV6-1|TRBJ2-7
TGTGCCAGCAGTGAACGGGGTCCGATCTACGAGCAGTACTTC
CASSERGPIYEQYF
>once|-|TRBV5-6|TRBJ2-7
TGTGCCAGCAGAAGATTGGGGTTTGACGAGCAGTACTTC
CASRRLGFDEQYF
>-|TRBD1|TRBV5-4|TRBJ1-3
TGTGCCAGCAGCCAAAACAGGGGCTCTGGAAACACCATATATTTT
CASSQNRGSGNTIYF
>once|TRBD2|TRBV9|TRBJ2-7
TGTGCCAGCAGCCCAAGTGGGACTAGTGTTTACGAGCAGTACTTC
CASSPSGTSVYEQYF
>-|-|TRBV27|TRBJ2-2
TGTGCCAGCAGTTTAAGTCCGAACAGGGCTCGCACCGGGGAGCTGTTTTTT
CASSLSPNRARTGELFF
>-|TRBD2|TRBV11-3|TRBJ2-2
TGTGCCAGCAGCCTGCTAGCGGGAGGGCCCGGGGAGCTGTTTTTT
CASSLLAGGPGELFF
>-|TRBD1|TRBV5-1|TRBJ2-3
TGCGCCAGCAGCTCAGGGGGCACAGGCACAGATACGCAGTATTTT
CASSSGGTGTDTQYF
>-|TRBD1|TRBV5-4|TRBJ1-6
TGTGCCAGCAGCCCCACGTCACACAGGGGACCCCTCCACTTT
CASSPTSHRGPLHF
>-|-|TRBV27|TRBJ2-3
TGTGCCAGCAGTGCCTTCCGCGGGGCCGCGACAGATACGCAGTATTTT
CASSAFRGAATDTQYF
>once|TRBD1|TRBV5-6|TRBJ1-1
TGTGCCAGCAGCTTGGGACAGGGGAGGTTGGTCACTGAAGCTTTCTTT
CASSLGQGRLVTEAFF
>-|-|TRBV29-1|TRBJ2-1
TGCAGCGTGGACCTTGGGACAAGGAGCTCCTACAATGAGCAGTTCTTC
CSVDLGTRSSYNEQFF
>-|TRBD2|TRBV5-4|TRBJ2-7
TGTGCCAGCAGCTTGGAGCGGGATGACGAGCAGTACTTC
CASSLERDDEQYF